The 13 T cell receptor beta chains given below trace back to one sample, sequenced in a study of blood T cell repertoires in COVID-19. Using immunoSEQ multiplex PCR, the repertoire was profiled, and TCRdb retains in-frame clones only, with some absent. This sample has about 260,000 clones, with about 85% found just once. Input material: peripheral blood. The source is a woman between 45 and 65 years old who had recovered from COVID-19.

CDR3 coding DNA: TGTGCCATCAGTGAGTCCGGTGCAGGTAAAGCTTTCTTT. Amino acids: CAISESGAGKAFF. The V gene is TRBV10-3, the J gene TRBJ1-1, with D uncertain. V was trimmed by 0 bases and J by 9 bases, leaving 11 bases between them. CDR1 is ENHRY, CDR2 SYGVKD, per germline. This CDR3 contains 13 residues.

This clone was seen just once. The chain joins TRBV4-3 to TRBJ1-2; maybe TRBD1 (5 bases). The germline CDR1 and CDR2 sequences are LGHNA and YSLEER. The CDR3 sequence is 15 residues long. Trimming pared 4 bases from V and 2 bases from J, leaving 14 bases between. The CDR3 region has the DNA TGCGCCAGCAGCCCCCAGGGAGGAACAAACTATGGCTACACCTTC. Amino acids: CASSPQGGTNYGYTF.

This clone was observed once. V and J are TRBV11-2 and TRBJ2-7; TRBD1 is a possible D gene (5 bases). V was clipped by 7 bases and J by 1 base, with 14 bases between them. CDR1 is SGHAT, CDR2 FQNNGV, per germline. This CDR3 contains 14 residues. CDR3 protein: CASTSWGGSYEQYF. DNA for the CDR3: TGTGCCAGCACCTCCTGGGGCGGTTCCTACGAGCAGTACTTC.

The rearrangement uses TRBV6-2 or TRBV6-3 and TRBJ2-4; no firm D call. The CDR3 sequence is 15 residues long. V lost 0 bases, J lost 3 bases, and 9 bases lay in between. CDR1 is MNHEY and CDR2 is SVGEGT in the germline V gene. The CDR3 loop is CASSYSSRHKNIQYF. CDR3 DNA: TGTGCCAGCAGTTACTCGTCCAGGCACAAAAACATTCAGTACTTC.

About this clone: This sample includes further DNA sequences coding for the same CDR3. The chain is built from TRBV9 and TRBJ2-7, with TRBD1 matching 7 bases. V trimming: 0 bases; J trimming: 2 bases; junction bases outside the gene matches: 2. Germline CDR1 reads SGDLS; CDR2 reads YYNGEE. The CDR3 consists of 14 residues. The CDR3 protein is CASSVGGTAYEQYF. CDR3 nucleotide sequence: TGTGCCAGCAGCGTAGGAGGGACAGCCTACGAGCAGTACTTC.

Details on this clone: This specimen includes other DNA sequences encoding the same CDR3. V gene TRBV30 combines with J gene TRBJ2-7; 7 bases match TRBD1. V lost 2 bases to trimming and J lost 0 bases; unmatched junction nucleotides: 1. This CDR3 has 13 amino acids. The germline V gene has CDR1 GTSNPN and CDR2 SVGIG (reference sequence). CDR3 bases: TGTGCCTGGAGTCGGGACAGCTCCTACGAGCAGTACTTC. Its protein product is CAWSRDSSYEQYF.

The chain couples TRBV3-1 (or the pseudogene TRBV3-2) to TRBJ1-1, with 9 bases aligning to TRBD1. The length of the CDR3 is 12 residues. The ends lost 3 bases at V and 11 bases at J; junction bases unmatched: 4. Germline V gene sequence: CDR1 LGHDT, CDR2 YNNKEL (reference sequence). Here the CDR3 DNA reads TGTGCCAGCAGCCATCGGGACAGGGATGCTTTCTTT. Its protein product is CASSHRDRDAFF.

The chain employs TRBV9 and TRBJ1-3; a possible D gene is TRBD1 (5 bases). The CDR3 contains 13 residues. Between the trimmed V and J ends, which lost 2 bases and 7 bases, there was a span of 10 bases. CDR1 SGDLS and CDR2 YYNGEE come from the germline V gene. This CDR3 reads CASSVGGLNTIYF. DNA for the CDR3: TGTGCCAGCAGCGTGGGGGGTTTGAACACCATATATTTT.

The chain uses TRBV4-1 and TRBJ1-4; maybe TRBD1 (6 bases). The V end was cut by 3 bases, the J end by 7 bases, with 15 bases between. CDR1 is MGHRA and CDR2 is YSYEKL in the germline V gene. This CDR3 is 15 amino acids long. As DNA, the CDR3 is TGCGCCAGCAGCCACCGCAGGGGAAGCGGTGAAAAACTGTTTTTT. Translated: CASSHRRGSGEKLFF.

V and J are TRBV6-2 or TRBV6-3 and TRBJ1-2, with 10 bases fitting TRBD1. CDR1 is MNHEY, CDR2 SVGEGT, per germline. Trimming removed 5 bases from V and 0 bases from J; junction bases left unmatched: 9. The CDR3 loop spans 17 amino acids. CDR3 sequence reads: CASSTQDRGTSNYGYTF. CDR3 in DNA: TGTGCCAGCAGTACGCAGGACAGGGGGACATCTAACTATGGCTACACCTTC.

This rearrangement joins TRBV15 to TRBJ1-1; D remains ambiguous. Deletions cut 0 bases from V and 0 bases from J, with 11 bases between. The CDR3 length is 16 residues. Germline CDR1 is LNHNV and CDR2 is YYDKDF (reference sequence). This CDR3 reads CATSRDYGRMNTEAFF. In DNA, the CDR3 is TGTGCCACCAGCAGAGATTATGGCAGGATGAACACTGAAGCTTTCTTT.

The chain combines TRBV10-3 with TRBJ1-2; a weak D match, TRBD1 (6 bases). The germline V gene has CDR1 ENHRY and CDR2 SYGVKD. There are 13 residues in the CDR3. V was pared by 7 bases and J by 6 bases, with 15 bases between. CDR3 coding DNA: TGTGCCATCACTGAAGCAGGGGTGGATGGCTACACCTTC. Its translation is CAITEAGVDGYTF.

The chain recombines TRBV27 with TRBJ2-1; tentative D call: TRBD2 (6 bases). V lost 3 bases and J lost 0, with 12 bases in between. The CDR3 runs to 16 residues. Germline lookup yields CDR1 MNHEY and CDR2 SMNVEV (reference sequence). The chain's CDR3 is CASSLRGLSSYNEQFF. CDR3 coding DNA: TGTGCCAGCAGTTTGCGGGGTTTGAGCTCCTACAATGAGCAGTTCTTC.